The rows below give T cell receptor beta chains drawn from one sample of a study of cytomegalovirus exposure and HLA in healthy donors. The data were produced by immunoSEQ multiplex PCR, yet TCRdb's version contains in-frame clones alone and is incomplete. This table has 85,000 to 130,000 clones, 65% to 80% appearing once. The sequenced material came from PBMCs. The receptor source for this set is a woman aged 50 to 65 in good health and CMV-seropositive. Each CDR3 is given with its conserved first and last residue. The D gene is left open where the match is weak. Expanded clones get a size class; other rows say once, few or many, or leave the size out.

D gene	J gene	V gene	clone size	CDR3 protein	CDR3 DNA
-	TRBJ1-1	TRBV10-2	-	CASNPGGANTEAFF	TGCGCCAGCAACCCCGGGGGGGCGAACACTGAAGCTTTCTTT
TRBD1	TRBJ2-3	TRBV7-3	-	CASSRQGASRADTQYF	TGTGCCAGCTCACGACAGGGGGCTAGCCGGGCAGATACGCAGTATTTT
-	TRBJ1-5	TRBV28	-	CASSFPAGNQPQHF	TGTGCCAGCAGTTTCCCGGCGGGCAATCAGCCCCAGCATTTT
-	TRBJ2-5	TRBV28	once	CASSFFGGLGQETQYF	TGTGCCAGCAGTTTTTTCGGGGGGCTGGGCCAAGAGACCCAGTACTTC
-	TRBJ1-6	TRBV11-2	-	CASSLGSSYNSPLHF	TGTGCCAGCAGCTTAGGCAGCTCCTATAATTCACCCCTCCACTTT
-	TRBJ2-1	TRBV28	-	CASTTSGGSSYNEQFF	TGTGCCAGCACTACCTCAGGGGGGAGCTCCTACAATGAGCAGTTCTTC
-	TRBJ2-5	TRBV9	-	CASSVSGHMYQETQYF	TGTGCCAGCAGCGTATCGGGACATATGTACCAAGAGACCCAGTACTTC
-	TRBJ2-2	TRBV6-1	-	CASSGTGSQTGELFF	TGTGCCAGCAGTGGGACCGGGAGTCAGACCGGGGAGCTGTTTTTT
-	TRBJ1-1	TRBV7-3	-	CASSVTVNTEAFF	TGTGCCAGCAGCGTGACAGTGAACACTGAAGCTTTCTTT
-	TRBJ1-1	TRBV6-5	-	CASSYHRQSEAFF	TGTGCCAGCAGTTACCATCGACAGTCTGAAGCTTTCTTT
TRBD1	TRBJ1-5	TRBV19	-	CASSIGEGANQPQHF	TGTGCCAGTAGTATCGGAGAGGGGGCAAATCAGCCCCAGCATTTT
TRBD2	TRBJ2-5	TRBV10-1	-	CASSERVIVRGGQETQYF	TGCGCCAGCAGTGAGAGGGTTATTGTGCGGGGGGGGCAAGAGACCCAGTACTTC
TRBD1	TRBJ1-6	TRBV7-9	-	CSSSPGGGQGGSPLHF	TGTTCCAGCAGCCCCGGGGGGGGACAGGGTGGCTCACCCCTCCACTTT
-	TRBJ2-1	TRBV6-1	-	CASVPHRSYNEQFF	TGTGCCAGCGTCCCCCACCGGTCCTACAATGAGCAGTTCTTC
-	TRBJ1-3	TRBV15	-	CATSRNYAGNTIYF	TGTGCCACCAGCAGAAACTATGCTGGAAACACCATATATTTT
-	TRBJ1-6	TRBV5-4	-	CASSFAQVLGSYNSPLHF	TGTGCCAGCAGCTTCGCCCAGGTCCTCGGCTCCTATAATTCACCCCTCCACTTT
-	TRBJ1-4	TRBV28	-	CASQYPAGANEKLFF	TGTGCCAGCCAGTATCCGGCGGGGGCTAATGAAAAACTGTTTTTT
TRBD2	TRBJ2-3	TRBV9	-	CASSAGKTSGALDTQYF	TGTGCCAGCAGCGCTGGAAAAACTAGCGGAGCCTTAGATACGCAGTATTTT
-	TRBJ2-1	TRBV5-1	-	CASSLVAGRNEQFF	TGCGCCAGCAGCTTGGTGGCAGGGCGGAATGAGCAGTTCTTC
-	TRBJ2-1	TRBV7-9	-	CASSPRTRREYDEQFF	TGTGCCAGCAGCCCTCGGACTCGGAGGGAGTACGATGAGCAGTTCTTC
TRBD1	TRBJ1-2	TRBV18	-	CASSPPGQPYGYTF	TGTGCCAGCTCACCCCCGGGACAGCCCTATGGCTACACCTTC
-	TRBJ2-3	TRBV7-3	few	CASSLSPRGTDTQYF	TGTGCCAGCAGCTTATCCCCCCGGGGCACAGATACGCAGTATTTT
-	TRBJ2-6	TRBV5-1	few	CASSLALMVASGANVLTF	TGCGCCAGCAGCTTGGCCCTTATGGTGGCTTCTGGGGCCAACGTCCTGACTTTC
TRBD1	TRBJ2-7	TRBV4-1	-	CASSQGSGQAIYEQYF	TGCGCCAGCAGCCAGGGGTCGGGACAGGCGATCTACGAGCAGTACTTC
-	TRBJ1-2	TRBV4-2	-	CASSQDVQGYANYGYTF	TGTGCCAGCAGCCAAGATGTCCAGGGGTATGCTAACTATGGCTACACCTTC
TRBD1	TRBJ2-3	TRBV7-9	-	CASSRGQGAEDTQYF	TGTGCCAGCAGCCGAGGACAGGGAGCAGAAGATACGCAGTATTTT
TRBD1	TRBJ2-7	TRBV2	once	CASRLRDRSYEQYF	TGTGCCAGCAGACTACGGGACAGGTCCTACGAGCAGTACTTC
TRBD1	TRBJ1-6	TRBV7-2	-	CASSLQGAVSPLHF	TGTGCCAGCAGCTTACAGGGGGCCGTTTCACCCCTCCACTTT
TRBD1	TRBJ2-1	TRBV6-5	-	CASSFHRGSSYNEQFF	TGTGCCAGCAGTTTTCACAGGGGAAGCTCCTACAATGAGCAGTTCTTC
-	TRBJ2-7	TRBV9	-	CASSVGSRGAYEQYF	TGTGCCAGCAGCGTCGGTAGCAGGGGCGCCTACGAGCAGTACTTC
TRBD2	TRBJ2-1	TRBV28	-	CSEQKRGGSNEQFF	TGTTCAGAGCAAAAGCGGGGGGGCAGCAATGAGCAGTTCTTC
-	TRBJ2-3	TRBV5-1	-	CASGAGDTDTQYF	TGCGCCAGCGGCGCAGGGGACACAGATACGCAGTATTTT
TRBD1	TRBJ1-2	TRBV14	-	CASSQVWTGTAGYTF	TGTGCCAGCAGCCAAGTTTGGACAGGGACGGCGGGCTACACCTTC
TRBD1	TRBJ1-1	TRBV19	-	CASRPRTGGINTEAFF	TGTGCCAGTAGGCCCCGGACAGGGGGAATAAACACTGAAGCTTTCTTT
-	TRBJ1-4	TRBV29-1	-	CSVVGQGEKLFF	TGCAGCGTTGTCGGGCAGGGGGAAAAACTGTTTTTT
TRBD2	TRBJ2-5	TRBV7-2	-	CASSLRGAGGETQYF	TGTGCCAGCAGCTTACGAGGAGCGGGGGGGGAGACCCAGTACTTC
TRBD1	TRBJ1-2	TRBV7-9	-	CSSSDRGYGYTF	TGTTCCAGCAGCGACAGGGGCTATGGCTACACCTTC
TRBD1	TRBJ1-4	TRBV9	-	CASTRGQGAGEKLFF	TGTGCCAGCACCCGGGGACAGGGGGCAGGAGAAAAACTGTTTTTT
TRBD1	TRBJ2-5	TRBV9	-	CASSVPNGYEGQETQYF	TGTGCCAGCAGCGTACCTAATGGGTATGAGGGACAGGAGACCCAGTACTTC
TRBD1	TRBJ2-2	TRBV11-2	-	CASSLFRPTGYNTGELFF	TGTGCCAGCAGCTTATTCCGACCGACAGGGTACAACACCGGGGAGCTGTTTTTT